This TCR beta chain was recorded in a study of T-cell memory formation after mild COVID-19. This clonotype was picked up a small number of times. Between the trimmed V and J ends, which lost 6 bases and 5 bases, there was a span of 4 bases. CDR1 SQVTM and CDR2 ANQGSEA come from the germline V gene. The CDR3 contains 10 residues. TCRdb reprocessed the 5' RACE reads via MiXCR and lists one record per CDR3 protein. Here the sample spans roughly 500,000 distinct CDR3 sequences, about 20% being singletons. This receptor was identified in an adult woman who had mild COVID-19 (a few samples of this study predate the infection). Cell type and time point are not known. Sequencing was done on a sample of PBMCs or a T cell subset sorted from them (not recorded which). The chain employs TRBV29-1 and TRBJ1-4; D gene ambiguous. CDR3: CSVRNEKLFF. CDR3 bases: TGCAGCGTCCGAAATGAAAAACTGTTTTTT.